This TCR beta chain was identified in a study of beta chain features in type 1 diabetes (dated by TCRdb to 2016 to 2019). As for the study more broadly: No differences in mean age, gender distribution, total cell number or subset yield were found between patients and healthy donors. Across all samples, approximately 98,000,000 sorted cells were examined, and cell number per subset correlated strongly with RNA yield. In the study, recently diagnosed type 1 diabetes patients and matched healthy donors were compared on the TCRB repertoires of their sorted circulating CD4+ T cell subsets. Regulatory and stem cell-like memory subsets were obtained from only 8 patients and roughly 8 healthy donors, while naive and central memory subsets were obtained from all 30 or so donors.

This clone was counted only a few times. There is no known antigen for this receptor. Per-base qualities were not stored, and no clone one base away is much larger. V drops 3 bases and J drops 5 bases, leaving 11 bases in between. The CDR3 measures 13 amino acids from cysteine to phenylalanine. The CDR3 DNA has 39 bases and is translated from base 1. What the authors observed across the whole study: Only small numbers of individuals were included in the HLA sub-analyses, which left unresolved whether HLA type had any influence on TCRB rearrangement. Type 1 diabetes patients showed a moderate but significant shortening of TCRB CDR3 length in all four CD4+ subsets. Fewer insertions and more nucleotide deletions at VDJ recombination sites were observed in patients with type 1 diabetes, implying thymic rearrangement abnormalities. PCR may preferentially amplify shorter templates, but because patient and control samples were amplified and corrected together, any resulting skew would affect both groups equally. Naive, central memory and regulatory TCRB repertoires appeared to be more alike among patients than among healthy donors. Because cDNA rather than genomic DNA was sequenced, highly expressing activated cells could have been over-represented, although no difference in activation and CD3 levels was found between groups.

Each donor gave one peripheral blood draw, averaging approximately 110 mL, which was collected into heparinised tubes. A BD FACSAria II was used to sort naive, central memory, regulatory and stem cell-like memory CD4+ T cells with a panel that included CD45RO, CCR7, CD25, CD127, CD95 and CD27. A purity above 98% was achieved for all sorted populations. Right away, PBMCs were isolated by Lymphoprep density gradient centrifugation and were stained directly, with no culture step. So that batch effects would be minimized, each experiment stained and sorted samples in pairs, pairing one healthy donor with one patient. All of the isolated RNA was reverse transcribed with the High Capacity cDNA Reverse Transcription Kit, so expressed TCRB transcripts were sequenced. Naive, central memory and regulatory T cell samples underwent deep immunoSEQ sequencing, averaging about 3.57 million total reads per sample. Sorted cells were lysed in RLT buffer and RNA was extracted with DNase-treated RNeasy Micro or Mini kits, depending on cell number. To prevent cross-contamination, every cell subset was processed on its own, while patient and healthy donor samples were processed together. The immunoSEQ multiplex PCR was used to amplify TCRB sequences from cDNA, generating 87-bp fragments that spanned the CDR3 region. Sequencing of the amplicons was done on the Illumina HiSeq platform. In the source study's methods: PCR bias was computationally corrected using synthetic template baselines, reads within Hamming distance 2 were collapsed, and singletons that could not be merged were discarded. Reads were aligned against IMGT so that V, D and J genes, CDR3 length and insertions or deletions at six rearrangement sites could be assigned. Within each subset, clonotype counts were normalized to sorted cell number, after which true diversity and Gini coefficients were computed with the tcR R package. Repertoire sharing was quantified using the overlap coefficient calculated on TCRB nucleotide sequences. Out-of-frame TCRB sequences from naive cells were analyzed to stand in for the pre-selection repertoire. TCRdb provides this immuneACCESS table in a form limited to in-frame rearrangements. Some clones are lacking; in checked studies, under half of them reflect an unresolved V gene, and why the rest are absent is not known. The DNA gave D and trimming, while V, J and clone size come from that table. This sample is represented by 300,000 or so clones; 13% to 15% of them were singletons. Less than 0.02% of the sample is in the top ten clones.

The sample taken for sequencing was naive CD4+ T cells from blood. Interpreted using the paper, the cell subset or site label stands for: true naive CD4+ T cells. The V gene is TRBV23-1 and the J gene is TRBJ2-7; no D gene call is confident. TRBV23-1 is an ORF, and what it does is uncertain. This TCR was sampled from a man aged 30 to 45 with type 1 diabetes. The CDR3 protein is CASSQLGQNEQYF. The nucleotide sequence is given as TGCGCCAGCAGTCAGCTAGGTCAAAACGAGCAGTACTTC.